Described below is a single TCR beta chain sequence and its context. This clonotype was detected many times. No cognate antigen has been identified for it. No much larger clone is present one base from it, and per-base qualities are unavailable. Preparation of the library involved 5' RACE. The sequencing machine was a NextSeq 500. Unique molecular identifiers were attached to individual cDNA molecules in the TCR library protocol so that sequencing error and PCR bias could be corrected. TCR alpha and beta chains were both sequenced, and the abundances of alpha and beta sequences in each sample were closely correlated with each other. For the original study's pipeline: Decombinator V4 was used to annotate TCR sequences for V gene, J gene and CDR3. Expanded TCRs were defined as changing significantly between any two time points under a Poisson model with p below 0.0001. TCR abundances were normalised to the total number of TCRs sequenced per sample and expressed as counts per million. VDJdb, accessed 1 November 2021, was searched for CMV, EBV and SARS-CoV-2 annotated TCRs, excluding TCRs annotated for multiple antigens. The raw public reads went through TCRdb reprocessing: fastp at Q25, MiXCR clone calling, in-frame beta chains kept. Each CDR3 protein gets just one entry, which takes the most common genes and DNA from the rows behind it. TCRdb's processing, not the authors' own work, is the source of the V and J calls. The sample yields 27,000 or so distinct CDR3 sequences; roughly 3.9% were counted once. The ten largest clones represent 7% to 10% of the sample.

The study was a case-control design nested within a healthcare worker cohort in London, UK, with weekly nasopharyngeal swab PCR tests and blood sampling. Healthcare workers were recruited during the week of the UK lockdown, between 23 and 31 March 2020, and followed weekly for up to about 15 weeks. The sample comes from a study of early T cells in non-severe SARS-CoV-2 infection (dated by TCRdb to 2020 to 2022). At the level of the whole study: Bulk RNA from unsorted whole blood was used for TCR sequencing, so alpha and beta chains could not be paired. Results and caveats for the whole study, not just this receptor: Matching against VDJdb was skewed toward anti-spike CD8 responses, likely underestimated virus-specific expansions, and missed private and CD4 specificities.

The sequenced sample consisted of whole blood. The origin of this receptor is an adult who was a healthcare worker with PCR-confirmed SARS-CoV-2 infection or an uninfected control (not recorded which).

The CDR3 region has the sequence CASSRWGGVQTQYF. The bases are TGTGCCAGCAGCCGATGGGGGGGTGTTCAGACGCAGTATTTT. The chain employs TRBV7-2 and TRBJ2-3; 7 of the junction bases match TRBD2. As encoded in the germline V gene, CDR1 is SGHTA while CDR2 is FQGNSA. Trimming leaves V shorter by 5 bases and J shorter by 9 bases, with the junction holding 11 bases beyond the gene matches. Spanning cysteine to phenylalanine, the CDR3 consists of 14 amino acids. Left in the record is the CDR3 DNA by itself, 42 bases read in frame from the first base.